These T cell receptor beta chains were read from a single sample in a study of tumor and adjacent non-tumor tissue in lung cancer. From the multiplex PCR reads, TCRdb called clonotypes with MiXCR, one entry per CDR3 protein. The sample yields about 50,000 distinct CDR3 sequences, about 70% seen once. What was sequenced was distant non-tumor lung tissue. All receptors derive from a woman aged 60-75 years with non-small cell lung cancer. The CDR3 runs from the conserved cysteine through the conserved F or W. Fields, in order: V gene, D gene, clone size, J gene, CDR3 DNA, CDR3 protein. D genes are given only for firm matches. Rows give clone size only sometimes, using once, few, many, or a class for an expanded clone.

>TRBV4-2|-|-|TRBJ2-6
TGTGCCAACAGCCAAGCTACCGGGAGAGCTTTTTCTGGGACCAACGTCCTGACTTTC
CANSQATGRAFSGTNVLTF
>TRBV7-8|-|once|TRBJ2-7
TGTGCCAGCAGCTCAAGGACAGTGTCCTACGAGCAGTACTTC
CASSSRTVSYEQYF
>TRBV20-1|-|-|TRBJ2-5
TGTAGTGCCCTAGAGATGGGATCTTTGGAGACCCAATATTTC
CSALEMGSLETQYF
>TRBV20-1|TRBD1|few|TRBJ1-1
TGCAGTACTGGGGGTGGGACAGGGAGGACTGAAGCTTTCTTT
CSTGGGTGRTEAFF
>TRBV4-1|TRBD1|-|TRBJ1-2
TGCGCCAGCAGCCACGAAACTTGGACAGGGGCCTATTATGGCTACACATTC
CASSHETWTGAYYGYTF
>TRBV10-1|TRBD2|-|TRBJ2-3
TGCGCCAGCAGTGACTCTGCTAGCGGGAGGAGCGGGGATACGCTGTATTTT
CASSDSASGRSGDTLYF
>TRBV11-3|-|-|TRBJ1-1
TGTGCCAGCAGCTCTAGTGTCCGTCGGGATGACACTGAAGCTTTCTTT
CASSSSVRRDDTEAFF
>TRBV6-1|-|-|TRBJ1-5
TGTGCCAGTAGGGAGAGGTCATGGGCAAGACAGCCCCAGCATTTT
CASRERSWARQPQHF
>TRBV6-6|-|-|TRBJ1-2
TGTGCCAGCAGTTATATGGAAGTGATAAACTATGGCTACACCTTC
CASSYMEVINYGYTF
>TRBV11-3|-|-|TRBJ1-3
TGTGCCAGCAGCTTAAGACTACCCAACATCATATATTTT
CASSLRLPNIIYF
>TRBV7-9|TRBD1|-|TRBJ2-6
TGTACCAGCAGCGTGACAGGGGTGACTGGGGCCGACGTCCTGACTTTC
CTSSVTGVTGADVLTF
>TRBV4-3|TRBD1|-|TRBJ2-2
TGCGTCAGCAGCCAAGGGACAGGAGGGTTGAACACCGCGGAGCTGTTTTTT
CVSSQGTGGLNTAELFF
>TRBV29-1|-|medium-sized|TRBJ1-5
TGCAGCTTCCGGGACGGCAATCAGCCCCAGCATTTT
CSFRDGNQPQHF
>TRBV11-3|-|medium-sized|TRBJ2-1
TGTGCCAGCAGCCGTATGTCACAGGGGGGGGGTGAGCAGTTCTTC
CASSRMSQGGGEQFF
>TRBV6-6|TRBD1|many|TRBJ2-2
TGTGCCAGCAGTTACTCGGGGACAGAAGTTAACACCGGGGAGCTGTTTTTT
CASSYSGTEVNTGELFF
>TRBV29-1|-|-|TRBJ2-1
TGCAGCGTTGGTCTCAGGGTGGGTGAGCAGTTCTTC
CSVGLRVGEQFF
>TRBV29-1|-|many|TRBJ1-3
TGCAGCGTTGCCTCAGGGGCTGGAAACACCATATATTTT
CSVASGAGNTIYF
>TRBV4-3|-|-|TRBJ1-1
TGCGCCAGCAGCCAAGATATCATCCAGAGGGGAGAGGTCAACACTGAAGCTTTCTTT
CASSQDIIQRGEVNTEAFF
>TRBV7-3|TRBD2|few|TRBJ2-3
TGTGCCAGCAGCTTAAGGGGGGGGTCAGATACGCAGTATTTT
CASSLRGGSDTQYF
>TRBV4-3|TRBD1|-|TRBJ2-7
TGCGCCAGCAGCCAAGCGAGGACAGGGTCGTGGCAGTACTTC
CASSQARTGSWQYF
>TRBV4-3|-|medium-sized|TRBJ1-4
TGCGCCAGCAGCCGCAAGTCGGGTGGGGGAAGCGAAAAACTGTTTTTT
CASSRKSGGGSEKLFF
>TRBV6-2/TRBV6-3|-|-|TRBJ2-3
TGTGCCAGCAGTTCGCACGGAGAGACCTCCGGGAGAGATATGCAGTATTTT
CASSSHGETSGRDMQYF
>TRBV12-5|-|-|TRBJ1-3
TGTGCCAGTGGTTTGGGCATCAGTGGAAACACCATATATTTT
CASGLGISGNTIYF
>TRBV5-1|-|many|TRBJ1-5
TGCGCCAGCAGCTTGCAAGGGGCCAGCAATCAGCCCCAGCATTTT
CASSLQGASNQPQHF
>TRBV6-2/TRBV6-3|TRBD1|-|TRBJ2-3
TGTACCGGCAGCCAAACTGGACAGGCTGGCACAGATACGCAGTATTTT
CTGSQTGQAGTDTQYF
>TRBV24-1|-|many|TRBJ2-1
TGTGCCACCAGTGACCGGGCAGACAGTTCCACCCGCAATGAGCAGTTCTTC
CATSDRADSSTRNEQFF
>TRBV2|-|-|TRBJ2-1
TGTGCCAGCAGTCCAGGGGTTCTTGAGCAGTTCTTC
CASSPGVLEQFF
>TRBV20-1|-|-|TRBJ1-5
TGCAGTATCGGGAGACGCAATCAGTCCCAGCATTTT
CSIGRRNQSQHF
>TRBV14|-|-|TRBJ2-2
TGTGCCAGCAGCTTGATCCCGAACACCGGGGAGCTGTTTTTT
CASSLIPNTGELFF
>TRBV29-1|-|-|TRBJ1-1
TGCAGCGTTACTGGACATGGTGGGATGAACACTGAAGCTTTCTTT
CSVTGHGGMNTEAFF
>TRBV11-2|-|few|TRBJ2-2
TGTGCCAGCAGCGCGTATACCGGGGAGCTGTTTTTT
CASSAYTGELFF
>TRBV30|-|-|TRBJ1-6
TGTGCCTGCCGCGGTGACTATAATTCACTCCTCCACTTT
CACRGDYNSLLHF
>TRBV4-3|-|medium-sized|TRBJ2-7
TGCGCCAGCAGCTTTGCAGGGGAATTCCCCTACGAGCAGTACTTC
CASSFAGEFPYEQYF
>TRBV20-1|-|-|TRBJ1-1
TGCACTGCTAGTTCAGGTATGAACACTGAAGCCTTCTTT
CTASSGMNTEAFF
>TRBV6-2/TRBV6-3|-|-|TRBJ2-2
TGTGCCAGCAGTTACACCCAACAGAGGGCCAACACGGGGAAGCTGTTATTT
CASSYTQQRANTGKLLF
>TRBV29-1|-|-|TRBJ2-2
TGCAGCGTTCCGTACCCAAGGGTGGACCTGTTTTTT
CSVPYPRVDLFF
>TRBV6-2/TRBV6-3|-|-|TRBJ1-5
TGTGCCAGCACTTATCTAGCGCTAAGGACAGATACGCAGCATTTT
CASTYLALRTDTQHF
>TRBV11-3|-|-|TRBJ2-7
TGTGCCAGCAGCTTAGATACGGGAACACACGAGAAGTACTTC
CASSLDTGTHEKYF
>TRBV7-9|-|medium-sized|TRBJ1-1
TGTGCCAGCAGCTTTGGCCCCTCACAAGCTTTCTTT
CASSFGPSQAFF
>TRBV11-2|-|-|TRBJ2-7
TGTGCCAGCAACTTATACGAGCAGTACTTT
CASNLYEQYF
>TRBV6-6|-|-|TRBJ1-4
TGTGCCAGCAGCCGAGGGAGGGGCTCTGAAAGACTGTTTTTT
CASSRGRGSERLFF
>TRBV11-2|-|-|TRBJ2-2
TGTGCCTGCAGCTTAGTATTGGCGGCGCCCATCGGGGAGCTGTTTTTT
CACSLVLAAPIGELFF
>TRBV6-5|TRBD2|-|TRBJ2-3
TGTGCCAGCAGTTATCGCAGCGGGGGGACCGCTGATACGCGGTATTTT
CASSYRSGGTADTRYF
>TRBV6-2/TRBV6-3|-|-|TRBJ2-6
TGTGCTAGCAGTTACGACCAGTTCACCTTATCCTCTGGGGTCAACGTCCTGACTTTC
CASSYDQFTLSSGVNVLTF
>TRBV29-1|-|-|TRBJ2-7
TGCAGCGCAGGTGGGGGAATCAACGAGCGATACTTC
CSAGGGINERYF
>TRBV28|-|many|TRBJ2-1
TGTGCCAGCAGTTTATCCCGATACAATGAGCAGTTCTTC
CASSLSRYNEQFF
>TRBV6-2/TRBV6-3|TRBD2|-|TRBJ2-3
TGTGCCGTCAGTTTAGGACTAGCGGGTCTAGATACGCAGTACTTT
CAVSLGLAGLDTQYF